The sequence of this T cell receptor beta chain was determined in a study of spatial heterogeneity in lung cancer. The wider study: Detected sequences consistently included more beta-chain ones than alpha-chain ones.

Single TCR cDNA molecules each had their own unique molecular identifier. TCRdb recomputed calls from the 5' RACE reads with MiXCR, one row per CDR3 protein. The sample has roughly 25,000 distinct CDR3 sequences; approximately 4.6% are singletons. This clonotype was seen repeatedly, ten times or more. V shed 7 bases and J shed 0 bases, with 7 bases lying between them. This CDR3 is built from 13 residues. Per germline, CDR1 MNHNS and CDR2 SASEGT. Documented time point: sample taken at primary tumor resection. No cells were sorted before sequencing. The whole RNA sequenced was extracted from tumor, nontumor lung or frozen PBMC.

The sequencing used PBMCs, collected at surgery. The chain joins TRBV6-1 to TRBJ1-5; TRBD1 is a possible D gene (5 bases). This receptor was taken from a male donor with early-stage non-small cell lung cancer. Here the CDR3 DNA reads TGTGCCAGCACGCAGGGTAGCAATCAGCCCCAGCATTTT. This translates into CASTQGSNQPQHF.